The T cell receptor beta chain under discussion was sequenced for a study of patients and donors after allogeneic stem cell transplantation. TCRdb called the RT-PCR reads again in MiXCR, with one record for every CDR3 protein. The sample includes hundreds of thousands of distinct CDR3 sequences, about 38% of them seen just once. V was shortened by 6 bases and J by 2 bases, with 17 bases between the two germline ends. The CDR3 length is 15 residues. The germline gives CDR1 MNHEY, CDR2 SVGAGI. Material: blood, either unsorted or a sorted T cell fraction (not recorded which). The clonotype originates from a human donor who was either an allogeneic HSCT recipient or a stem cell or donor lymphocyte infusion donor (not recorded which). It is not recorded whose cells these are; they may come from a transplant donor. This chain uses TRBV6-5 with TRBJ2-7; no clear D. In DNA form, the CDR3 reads TGTGCCAGCAGCTCAAACAAGGGCGGAACCTACGAGCAGTACTTC. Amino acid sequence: CASSSNKGGTYEQYF.